The 4 T cell receptor beta chains in this list originate from one sample, sequenced in a study of early stage breast cancer tumors. Assay used: immunoSEQ multiplex PCR; TCRdb lists only in-frame clones, some missing. The table records several thousand clones, about 55% of them present only once. Sequenced: breast tumor tissue. The receptors here all came from a person between 50 and 60 years old with breast cancer.

J is TRBJ2-7 and V is TRBV2; 8 nucleotides line up with TRBD2. Germline CDR1 SNHLY, CDR2 FYNNEI. The CDR3 sequence is 13 residues long. With 6 bases clipped from V and 6 bases from J, the junction kept 7 bases outside the gene matches. As DNA, the CDR3 is TGTGCCAGCAGCTCAACTCTAGCGGGCGAGCAGTACGTC. Amino acid sequence: CASSSTLAGEQYV.

The V and J genes are TRBV7-9 and TRBJ2-3; the D is unclear. Germline V gene lookup returns CDR1 SEHNR and CDR2 FQNEAQ (reference sequence). CDR3 length equals 14 residues. Trimming removed 4 bases at V and 4 bases at J, with 12 bases between. The CDR3 bases are TGTGCCAGCAGCTATGACTCGGCTTCAGATACGCAGTATTTT. Amino acids: CASSYDSASDTQYF.

V usage is TRBV25-1 and J usage is TRBJ1-1; D remains unclear. The CDR3 consists of 11 residues. V lost 6 bases, J lost 0 bases, and 2 bases lay in between. CDR1 MGHDK and CDR2 SYGVNS come from the germline V gene. The CDR3 is CASRMNTEAFF. As DNA, the CDR3 is TGTGCCAGCAGGATGAACACTGAAGCTTTCTTT.

The DNA for the CDR3 is TGTGCCAGCAGTTACTCGATAGGGACCGGCTATGGCTACACCTTC. Its protein product is CASSYSIGTGYGYTF. The chain is built from TRBV6-5 and TRBJ1-2, with TRBD1 as a possible D gene (5 bases). V lost 0 bases to trimming and J lost 4 bases, with 12 bases between them. Germline CDR1 reads MNHEY; CDR2 reads SVGAGI. CDR3 size: 15 residues.